The 14 T cell receptor beta chains below come from one sample, sequenced in a study of blood T cell repertoires in COVID-19. Libraries were prepared by immunoSEQ multiplex PCR; TCRdb keeps only in-frame clonotypes and omits some of them. The sample consists of more than 85,000 clones, 84% of them appearing once. The sample taken for sequencing was peripheral blood. The receptors originated from a man aged 55 to 70 with acute or convalescent COVID-19.

The chain is built from TRBV2 and TRBJ2-5; possibly TRBD2 for D (7 bases). CDR1 and CDR2 from the germline V gene are SNHLY and FYNNEI. Trimming removed 5 bases at V and 0 bases at J, with 16 bases between. The CDR3 has 16 amino acids. The CDR3 DNA is TGTGCCAGCAGTCCTATAGGGGGGGGGTACCAAGAGACCCAGTACTTC. Translated, it gives CASSPIGGGYQETQYF.

In its sample, this clone was seen once. CDR3 sequence reads: CSARFLLEQYV. The DNA of the CDR3 is TGCAGTGCTAGATTCCTTTTGGAGCAGTACGTC. The chain recombines TRBV20-1 with TRBJ2-7; no clear D. V lost 2 bases and J 7 bases, leaving 9 bases between the germline ends. Germline lookup yields CDR1 DFQATT and CDR2 SNEGSKA (reference sequence). The CDR3 has 11 amino acids.

The chain links TRBV28 to TRBJ1-3; D uncertain. This CDR3 spans 14 amino acids. Looked up from germline, CDR1 is MDHEN and CDR2 is SYDVKM. The ends were cut back, 1 base at V and 4 bases at J, with 8 bases in the middle. As DNA, the CDR3 is TGTGCCAGCAGTTTATTTTCCGTCGGAAACACCATATATTTT. Its translation: CASSLFSVGNTIYF.

This clone was counted a single time. The chain combines TRBV7-9 with TRBJ1-1; 9 bases match TRBD1. Germline loops: CDR1 SEHNR, CDR2 FQNEAQ (reference sequence). The CDR3 covers 14 residues. The V and J ends lost 6 bases and 5 bases, in that order; junction bases with no gene match: 7. The CDR3 sequence is CASSDLTGGTEAFF. CDR3 nucleotides: TGTGCCAGCAGTGACCTGACAGGGGGGACTGAAGCTTTCTTT.

Only a few counts were recorded for this clone. This rearrangement joins TRBV11-2 to TRBJ2-7; D call uncertain. Germline V gives CDR1 SGHAT, CDR2 FQNNGV. V dropped 2 bases and J dropped 7 bases, with 15 bases sitting between them. The length of the CDR3 is 14 residues. The CDR3 coding sequence is TGTGCCAGCAGCTTAACGTCGGAGTATCAGGAGCAGTACGTC. It encodes CASSLTSEYQEQYV.

This clone was counted a single time. V gene TRBV7-8 combines with J gene TRBJ2-1; TRBD1 matches 10 bases. Germline trimming cut 5 bases from V and 6 bases from J; bases unmatched to any gene: 7. The CDR3 is 15 residues long. Germline loops: CDR1 SGHVS, CDR2 FQNEAQ. DNA of the CDR3: TGTGCCAGCAGCGGGCATGGGACAGGGGCCAATGAGCAGTTCTTC. Translation gives CASSGHGTGANEQFF.

V is TRBV2 and J is TRBJ2-2; D not resolved. This CDR3 spans 13 amino acids. V lost 6 bases and J lost 6, with 11 bases in between. Germline V lookup: CDR1 SNHLY, CDR2 FYNNEI. CDR3 sequence (DNA): TGTGCCAGCAGGACATTAAAGTCCGGGGAGCTGTTTTTT. This translates into CASRTLKSGELFF.

This clone occurred once. V is TRBV2 and J is TRBJ1-1; weak D call: TRBD1 (6 bases). The CDR3 loop spans 13 amino acids. Deletions cut 6 bases from V and 5 bases from J, with 13 bases between. Germline V gives CDR1 SNHLY, CDR2 FYNNEI. The CDR3: CASRQGVSTEAFF. The CDR3 coding sequence is TGTGCCAGCAGACAGGGTGTTAGTACTGAAGCTTTCTTT. Full variable domain (remainder filled in from reference TRBV2 and TRBJ1-1): EPEVTQTPSHQVTQMGQEVILRCVPISNHLYFYWYRQILGQKVEFLVSFYNNEISEKSEIFDDQFSVERPDGSNFTLKIRSTKLEDSAMYFCASRQGVSTEAFFGQGTRLTVV.

The rearrangement links TRBV7-6 to TRBJ1-2; 7 nucleotides line up with TRBD1. Germline CDR1 SGHVS, CDR2 FNYEAQ. This CDR3 is 19 amino acids long. Trimming at V came to 0 bases and at J to 2 bases, leaving 15 bases not matched to a gene. The CDR3 here is CASSLASNRGLGENYGYTF. For the CDR3, the DNA is TGTGCCAGCAGCTTAGCGTCGAACAGGGGATTGGGGGAGAACTATGGCTACACCTTC.

This clone was observed a handful of times. The V call is TRBV5-1, the J call TRBJ2-1, with 8 bases fitting TRBD1. CDR3 length equals 19 residues. V shed 0 bases, J shed 4 bases, and the junction held 15 bases outside the gene matches. From germline, CDR1 is SGHRS and CDR2 YFSETQ. CDR3 in amino acids: CASSLGRGQGALVYNEQFF. The CDR3 DNA sequence: TGCGCCAGCAGCTTGGGGCGGGGCCAGGGGGCGTTAGTATACAATGAGCAGTTCTTC.

This rearrangement joins TRBV11-2 to TRBJ2-2, with TRBD2 matching 10 bases. Per the germline V gene, CDR1 is SGHAT and CDR2 is FQNNGV. V shed 7 bases, J shed 7 bases, and the junction held 9 bases outside the gene matches. The CDR3 covers 15 residues. This CDR3 reads CASIGSGGAGGELFF. DNA for the CDR3: TGTGCCAGCATTGGAAGCGGGGGGGCCGGCGGGGAGCTGTTTTTT.

The CDR3 coding sequence is TGTGCCAGCAGGCTAAAATGGTTCGGCGGGGCCATGAACACTGAAGCTTTCTTT. This gives the protein CASRLKWFGGAMNTEAFF. The V gene is TRBV2, the J gene TRBJ1-1; D perhaps matches TRBD1 (5 bases). Germline V gene data show CDR1 as SNHLY and CDR2 as FYNNEI. The V end was cut by 6 bases, the J end by 0 bases, with 23 bases between. The length of the CDR3 is 18 residues. Variable domain in full (rest from reference TRBV2 and TRBJ1-1): EPEVTQTPSHQVTQMGQEVILRCVPISNHLYFYWYRQILGQKVEFLVSFYNNEISEKSEIFDDQFSVERPDGSNFTLKIRSTKLEDSAMYFCASRLKWFGGAMNTEAFFGQGTRLTVV.

This chain uses TRBV2 with TRBJ2-3; D possibly corresponds to TRBD1 (6 bases). The CDR3 sequence is 13 residues long. Germline V gene lookup returns CDR1 SNHLY and CDR2 FYNNEI. Trimming cost V 7 bases and J 0 bases, with 8 bases left between them. CDR3 DNA: TGTGCCAGCATCAGGGGAAGCACAGATACGCAGTATTTT. This codes for CASIRGSTDTQYF.

The genes are TRBV5-1 and TRBJ1-1, with TRBD1 matching over 7 bases. The germline V gene encodes CDR1 SGHRS and CDR2 YFSETQ. The V and J ends lost 4 bases and 5 bases, in that order; junction bases with no gene match: 17. This CDR3 has 17 residues. The CDR3 coding sequence is TGCGCCAGCAGCCCTGGGGACAGCGGCCCCCACCAAACTGAAGCTTTCTTT. This encodes CASSPGDSGPHQTEAFF.